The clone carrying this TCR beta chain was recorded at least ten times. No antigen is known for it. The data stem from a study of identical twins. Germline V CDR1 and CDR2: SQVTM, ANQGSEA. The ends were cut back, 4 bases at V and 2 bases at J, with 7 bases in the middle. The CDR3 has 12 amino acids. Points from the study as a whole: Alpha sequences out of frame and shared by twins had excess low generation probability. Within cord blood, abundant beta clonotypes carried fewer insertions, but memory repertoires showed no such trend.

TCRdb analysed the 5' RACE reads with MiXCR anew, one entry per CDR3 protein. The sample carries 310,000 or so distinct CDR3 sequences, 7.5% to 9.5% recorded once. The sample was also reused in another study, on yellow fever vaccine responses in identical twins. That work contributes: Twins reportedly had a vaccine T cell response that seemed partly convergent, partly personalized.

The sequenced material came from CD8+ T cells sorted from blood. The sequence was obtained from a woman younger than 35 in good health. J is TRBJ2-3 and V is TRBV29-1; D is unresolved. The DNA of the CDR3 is TGCAGCGTTGCTGGGCACACAGATACGCAGTATTTT. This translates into CSVAGHTDTQYF.